The clone carrying this T cell receptor beta chain occurred once. Its antigen is unidentified. These data belong to a study of graft-versus-host responses after intestinal transplantation. The study, taken as a whole, reports: Allografts of one patient group, those with graft-donor T cell macrochimerism, had high graft-versus-host to host-versus-graft clonal ratios.

TCRdb keeps only in-frame clones here, not all; method: immunoSEQ multiplex PCR. The data show around 18,000 clones, roughly 82% seen once. Grafts had their tissue processed, releasing intraepithelial and lamina propria lymphocytes. This CDR3 spans 18 amino acids. V was cut by 3 bases and J by 4 bases, with 23 bases left in between. Germline loops: CDR1 SGHRS, CDR2 YFSETQ. This TCR came from a human patient who received an intestinal transplant, so some T cells may come from the graft donor. The chain employs TRBV5-1 and TRBJ2-1; D gene ambiguous. The sample here was ileum tissue, taken 17 days after transplant. DNA for the CDR3: TGCGCCAGCAGCTCCGCACTGGTGGTACCCCAAACTTACAATGAGCAGTTCTTC. It yields the protein CASSSALVVPQTYNEQFF.